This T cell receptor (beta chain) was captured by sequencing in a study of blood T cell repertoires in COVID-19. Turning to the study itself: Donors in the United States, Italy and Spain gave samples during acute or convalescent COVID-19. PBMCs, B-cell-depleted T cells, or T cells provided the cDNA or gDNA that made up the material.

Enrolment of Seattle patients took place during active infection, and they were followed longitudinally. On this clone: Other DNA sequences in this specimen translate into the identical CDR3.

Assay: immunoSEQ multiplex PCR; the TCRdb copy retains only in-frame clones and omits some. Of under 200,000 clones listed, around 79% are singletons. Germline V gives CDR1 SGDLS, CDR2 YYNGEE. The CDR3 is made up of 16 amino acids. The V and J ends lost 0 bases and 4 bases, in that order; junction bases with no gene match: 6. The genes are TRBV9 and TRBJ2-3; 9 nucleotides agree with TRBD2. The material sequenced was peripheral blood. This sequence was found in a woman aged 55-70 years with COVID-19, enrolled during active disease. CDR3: CASSVAAGGPSDTQYF. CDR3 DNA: TGTGCCAGCAGCGTAGCTGCGGGAGGGCCCTCAGATACGCAGTATTTT.